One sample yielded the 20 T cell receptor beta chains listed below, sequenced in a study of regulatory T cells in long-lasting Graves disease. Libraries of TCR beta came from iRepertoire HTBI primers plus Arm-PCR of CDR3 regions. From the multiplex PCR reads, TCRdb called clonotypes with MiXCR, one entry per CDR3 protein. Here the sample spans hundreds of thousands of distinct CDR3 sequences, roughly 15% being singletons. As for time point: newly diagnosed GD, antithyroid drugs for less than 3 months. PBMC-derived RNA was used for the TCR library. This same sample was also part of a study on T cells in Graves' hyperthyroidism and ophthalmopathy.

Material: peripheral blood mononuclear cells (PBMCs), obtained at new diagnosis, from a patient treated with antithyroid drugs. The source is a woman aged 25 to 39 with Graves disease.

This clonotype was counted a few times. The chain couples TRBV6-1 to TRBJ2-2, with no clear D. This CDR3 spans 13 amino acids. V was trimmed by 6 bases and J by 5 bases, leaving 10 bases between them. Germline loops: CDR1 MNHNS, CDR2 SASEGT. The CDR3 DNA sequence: TGTGCCAGCAGGAGAGATTCTACCGGGGAGCTGTTTTTT. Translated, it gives CASRRDSTGELFF.

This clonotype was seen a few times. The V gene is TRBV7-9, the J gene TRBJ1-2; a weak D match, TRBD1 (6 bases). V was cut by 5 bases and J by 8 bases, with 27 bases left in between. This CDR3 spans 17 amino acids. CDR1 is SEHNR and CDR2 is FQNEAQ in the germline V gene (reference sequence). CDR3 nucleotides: TGTGCCAGCAGCCCAGACATTTACGGGGGCTCGAAGAGGGGCTACACCTTC. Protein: CASSPDIYGGSKRGYTF.

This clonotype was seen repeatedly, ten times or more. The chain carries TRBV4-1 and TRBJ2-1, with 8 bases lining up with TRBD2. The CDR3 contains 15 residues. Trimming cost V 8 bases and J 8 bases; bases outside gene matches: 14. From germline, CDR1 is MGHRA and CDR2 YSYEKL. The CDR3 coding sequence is TGCGCCAGCCTCGGGAGGGTAGCGGGTAAGCATGAGCAGTTCTTC. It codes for CASLGRVAGKHEQFF.

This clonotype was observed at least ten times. In nucleotides, the CDR3 is TGTGCCAGCAGGGGCTTTAGCACAGATACGCAGTATTTT. Amino acid sequence: CASRGFSTDTQYF. The chain joins TRBV2 to TRBJ2-3; D is uncertain. Germline values: CDR1 SNHLY, CDR2 FYNNEI. Trimming took off 6 bases at V and 0 bases at J, with 7 bases between the two ends. There are 13 residues in the CDR3.

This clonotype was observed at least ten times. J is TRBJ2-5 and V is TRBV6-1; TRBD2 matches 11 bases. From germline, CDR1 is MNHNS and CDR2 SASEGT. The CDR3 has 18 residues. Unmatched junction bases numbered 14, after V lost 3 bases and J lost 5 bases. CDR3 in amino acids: CASSDIAGGPFAVETQYF. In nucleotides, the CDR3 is TGTGCCAGCAGTGATATAGCGGGAGGGCCGTTTGCAGTCGAGACCCAGTACTTC.

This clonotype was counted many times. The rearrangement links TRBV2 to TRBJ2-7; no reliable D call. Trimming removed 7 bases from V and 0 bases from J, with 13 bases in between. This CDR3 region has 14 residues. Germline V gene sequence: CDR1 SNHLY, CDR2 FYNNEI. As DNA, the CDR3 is TGTGCCAGCACCCCCACAGAGAGCTCCTACGAGCAGTACTTC. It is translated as CASTPTESSYEQYF.

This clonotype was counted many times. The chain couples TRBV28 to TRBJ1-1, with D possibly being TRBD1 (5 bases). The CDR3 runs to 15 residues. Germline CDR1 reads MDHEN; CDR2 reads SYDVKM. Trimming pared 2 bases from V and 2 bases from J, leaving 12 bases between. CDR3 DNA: TGTGCCAGCAGTTTAGGACAAGCACAAAACACTGAAGCTTTCTTT. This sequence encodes CASSLGQAQNTEAFF.

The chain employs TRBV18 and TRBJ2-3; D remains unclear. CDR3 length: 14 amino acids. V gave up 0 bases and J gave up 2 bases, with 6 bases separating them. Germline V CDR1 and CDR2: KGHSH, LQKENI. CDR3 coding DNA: TGTGCCAGCTCACCACCCCCACACACAGATACGCAGTATTTT. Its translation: CASSPPPHTDTQYF.

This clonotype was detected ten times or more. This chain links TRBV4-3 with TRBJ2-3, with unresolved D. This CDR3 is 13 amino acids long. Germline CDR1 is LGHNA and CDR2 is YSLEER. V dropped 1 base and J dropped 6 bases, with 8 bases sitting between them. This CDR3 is CASSQGGMDTQYF. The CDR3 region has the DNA TGCGCCAGCAGCCAAGGAGGAATGGATACGCAGTATTTT.

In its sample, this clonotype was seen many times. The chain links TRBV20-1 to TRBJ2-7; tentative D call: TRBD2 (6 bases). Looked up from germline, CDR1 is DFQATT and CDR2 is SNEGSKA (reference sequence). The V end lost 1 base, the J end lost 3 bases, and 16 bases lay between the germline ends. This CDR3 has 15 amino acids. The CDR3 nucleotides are TGCAGTGCTAGAGCCCCGGGACTCACATACTACGAGCAGTACTTC. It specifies CSARAPGLTYYEQYF.

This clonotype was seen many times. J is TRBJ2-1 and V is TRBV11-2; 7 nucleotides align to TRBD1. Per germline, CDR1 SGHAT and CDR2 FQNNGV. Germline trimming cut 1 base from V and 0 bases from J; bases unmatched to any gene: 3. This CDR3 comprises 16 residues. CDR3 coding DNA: TGTGCCAGCAGCTTAGGGGCAGGGGGCTCCTACAATGAGCAGTTCTTC. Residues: CASSLGAGGSYNEQFF.

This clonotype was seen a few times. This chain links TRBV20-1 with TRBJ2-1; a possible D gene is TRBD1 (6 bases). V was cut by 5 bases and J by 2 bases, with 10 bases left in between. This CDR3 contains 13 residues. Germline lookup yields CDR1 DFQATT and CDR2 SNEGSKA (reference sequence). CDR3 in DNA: TGCAGTGCTTGGGCAGGGGCCTACAATGAGCAGTTCTTC. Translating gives CSAWAGAYNEQFF.

The DNA of the CDR3 is TGTGCCAGCAGCCTCCGGGACCGCGACCGGTACTTC. As protein: CASSLRDRDRYF. V gene TRBV14 combines with J gene TRBJ2-7; either TRBD1 or TRBD2 may supply D (5 bases each). Germline V gives CDR1 SGHDN, CDR2 FVKESK. V lost 4 bases, J lost 12 bases, and 16 bases lay in between. The CDR3 is 12 amino acids.

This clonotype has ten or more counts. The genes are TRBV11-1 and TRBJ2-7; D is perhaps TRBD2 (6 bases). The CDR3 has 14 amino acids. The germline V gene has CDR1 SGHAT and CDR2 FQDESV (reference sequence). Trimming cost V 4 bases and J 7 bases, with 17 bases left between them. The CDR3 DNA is TGTGCCAGCAGCTCCCCAGGGACTGCTCAGGAGCAGTACTTC. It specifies CASSSPGTAQEQYF.

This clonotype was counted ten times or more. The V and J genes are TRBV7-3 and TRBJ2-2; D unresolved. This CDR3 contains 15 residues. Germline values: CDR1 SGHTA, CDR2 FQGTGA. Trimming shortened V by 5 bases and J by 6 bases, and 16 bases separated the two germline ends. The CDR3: CASSPTLGSAGELFF. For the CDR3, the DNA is TGTGCCAGCAGCCCCACGTTGGGGTCCGCCGGGGAGCTGTTTTTT. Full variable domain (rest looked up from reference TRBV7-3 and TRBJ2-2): GAGVSQTPSNKVTEKGKYVELRCDPISGHTALYWYRQSLGQGPEFLIYFQGTGAADDSGLPNDRFFAVRPEGSVSTLKIQRTERGDSAVYLCASSPTLGSAGELFFGEGSRLTVL.

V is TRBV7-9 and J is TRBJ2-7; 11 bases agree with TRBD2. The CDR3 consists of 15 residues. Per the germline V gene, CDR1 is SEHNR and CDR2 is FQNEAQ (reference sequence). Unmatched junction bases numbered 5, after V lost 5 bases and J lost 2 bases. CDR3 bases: TGTGCCAGCAGCCCGGCTAGCGGGAGGACCTACGAGCAGTACTTC. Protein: CASSPASGRTYEQYF.

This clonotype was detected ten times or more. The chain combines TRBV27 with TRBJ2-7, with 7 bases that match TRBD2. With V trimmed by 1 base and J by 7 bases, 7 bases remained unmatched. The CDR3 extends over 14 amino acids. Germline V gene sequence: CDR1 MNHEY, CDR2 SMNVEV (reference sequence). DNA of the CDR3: TGTGCCAGCAGTTTATTTTCGACAGCGGGGGAGCAGTACTTC. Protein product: CASSLFSTAGEQYF.

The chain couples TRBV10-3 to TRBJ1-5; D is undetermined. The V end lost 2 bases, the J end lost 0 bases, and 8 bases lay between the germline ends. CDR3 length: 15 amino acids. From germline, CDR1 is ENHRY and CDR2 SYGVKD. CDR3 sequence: CAISETVNSNQPQHF. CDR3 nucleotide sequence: TGTGCCATCAGTGAGACCGTCAATAGCAATCAGCCCCAGCATTTT.

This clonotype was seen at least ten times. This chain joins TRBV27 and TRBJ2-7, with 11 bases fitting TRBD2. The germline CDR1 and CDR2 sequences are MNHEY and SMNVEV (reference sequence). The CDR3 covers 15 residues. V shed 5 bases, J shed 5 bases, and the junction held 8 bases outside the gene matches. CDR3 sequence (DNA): TGTGCCAGCAGTCTAAGACTAGCGGGAACGCACGAGCAGTACTTC. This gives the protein CASSLRLAGTHEQYF.

CDR3 loop: CASSSLFGGRISSETQYF. CDR3 DNA sequence: TGTGCCAGCAGTTCCCTCTTTGGTGGGAGGATAAGCTCGGAGACCCAGTACTTC. The chain is built from TRBV6-5 and TRBJ2-5; possibly TRBD2 for D (6 bases). The CDR3 has 18 residues. The V gene lost 4 bases and the J gene lost 5 bases, with 26 bases spanning the gap. The germline V gene has CDR1 MNHEY and CDR2 SVGAGI.